Presented here are 2 T cell receptor beta chains from one specimen sequenced in a study of T cell responses to AZD1222 COVID-19 vaccine. Some clones are missing from TCRdb's copy, which holds only in-frame ones; the method was immunoSEQ multiplex PCR. Seen here are tens of thousands of clones, approximately 90% observed once, and the top ten hold 5.4%. Sequencing used peripheral blood, obtained 28 days after the second AZD1222 dose. These receptor sequences come from an adult who received the AZD1222 COVID-19 vaccine.

The V gene is TRBV4-1, the J gene TRBJ2-7; the D is unclear. The CDR3 sequence is 11 residues long. Deletions cut 6 bases from V and 6 bases from J, with 9 bases between. Germline V gene data show CDR1 as MGHRA and CDR2 as YSYEKL. The CDR3: CASRGSSEQYF. Here the CDR3 DNA reads TGCGCCAGCAGGGGTTCGAGCGAGCAGTACTTC.

This sequence joins TRBV5-5 and TRBJ2-3, with TRBD1 as a possible D gene (5 bases). The V gene's germline CDR1 is SGHKS and CDR2 YYEKEE (reference sequence). This CDR3 is 16 amino acids long. The ends were cut back, 3 bases at V and 0 bases at J, with 14 bases in the middle. CDR3 region: CASSWATATSTDTQYF. CDR3 coding DNA: TGTGCCAGCAGCTGGGCGACAGCCACTAGCACAGATACGCAGTATTTT.